This T cell receptor (beta chain) originates from a study of response to subunit inactivated influenza vaccine. TCRdb reprocessed the RT-PCR reads with MiXCR, giving one entry per CDR3 protein. The sample shows around 750,000 distinct CDR3 sequences, approximately 22% of them seen only once. In its sample, this clonotype was seen once. This CDR3 region has 15 residues. CDR1 SGHTA and CDR2 FQGNSA come from the germline V gene. Trimming removed 1 base at V and 2 bases at J, with 11 bases between. Sequencing was performed on PBMCs from blood, taken around 5 days after vaccination. The chain links TRBV7-2 to TRBJ1-1; D may be TRBD1 (5 bases). This clonotype originated in a man aged 50 to 60 who received an inactivated influenza vaccine. CDR3 amino acids: CASSLVAGSNTEAFF. The CDR3 coding sequence is TGTGCCAGCAGCTTAGTGGCAGGGAGTAACACTGAAGCTTTCTTT.